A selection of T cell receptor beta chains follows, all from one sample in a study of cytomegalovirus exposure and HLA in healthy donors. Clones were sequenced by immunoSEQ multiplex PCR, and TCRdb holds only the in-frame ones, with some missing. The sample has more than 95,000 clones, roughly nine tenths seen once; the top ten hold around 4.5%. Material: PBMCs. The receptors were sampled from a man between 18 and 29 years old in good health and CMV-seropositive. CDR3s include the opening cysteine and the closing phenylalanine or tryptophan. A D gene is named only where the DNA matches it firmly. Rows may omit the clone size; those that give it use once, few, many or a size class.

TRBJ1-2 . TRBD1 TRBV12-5 TGTGCTAGTGGTTTGGGTCAAGGGTGGGGGACAGGGATCGAGGAAAACTATGGCTACACCTTC CASGLGQGWGTGIEENYGYTF
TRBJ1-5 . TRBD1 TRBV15 TGTGCCCCCCCAGGGGGACAGCCCCAGCATTTT CAPPGGQPQHF
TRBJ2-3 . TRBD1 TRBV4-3 TGCGCCAGCAGCTATTTGGAGGGTACAGGGGGATTCAGAGATACGCAGTATTTT CASSYLEGTGGFRDTQYF
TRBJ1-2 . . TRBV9 TGTGCCAGCAGCCCGGGGAGCGGACGTTCGTATGGCTACACCTTC CASSPGSGRSYGYTF
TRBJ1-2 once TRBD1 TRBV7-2 TGTGCCAGCAAAGCTTACAGAGGACAGGGAAACTATGGCTACACCTTC CASKAYRGQGNYGYTF
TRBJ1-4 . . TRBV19 TGTGCCAGTAGTGTCGGGTCCCCTGCGGAGGAAAAACTGTTTTTT CASSVGSPAEEKLFF
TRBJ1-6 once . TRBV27 TGTGCCAGCAGTTCAAGCGGCTCCTATAATTCACCCCTCCACTTT CASSSSGSYNSPLHF
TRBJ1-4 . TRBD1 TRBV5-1 TGCGCCAGCAGCTTACAGCCCGGGACAGAAGGCGAAAAACTGTTTTTT CASSLQPGTEGEKLFF
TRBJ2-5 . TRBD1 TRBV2 TGTGCCAGCACCCTTGAACAGGGGGCGCAGGAGACCCAGTACTTC CASTLEQGAQETQYF
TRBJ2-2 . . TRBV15 TGTGCCACCAGCAGAGATGAGGGCCTTACGGCCGGGGAGCTGTTTTTT CATSRDEGLTAGELFF
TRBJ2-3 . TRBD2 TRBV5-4 TGTGCCAGCAGCTTGAAACTAGCGGGGGGTGTAGATACGCAGTATTTT CASSLKLAGGVDTQYF
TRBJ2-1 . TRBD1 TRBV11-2 TGTGCCAGCAGCTTAGATCTAGGGGACAGGGGGTCTTACAATGAGCAGTTCTTC CASSLDLGDRGSYNEQFF
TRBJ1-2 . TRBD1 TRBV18 TGTGCCAGCTCAAAGGACAGGGGGCCTGGCTACACCTTC CASSKDRGPGYTF
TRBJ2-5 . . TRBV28 TGTGCCAGCAGTTTTATCGGGTTGGCCCAGTACTTC CASSFIGLAQYF
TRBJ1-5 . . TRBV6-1 TGTGCCAGCAGTGAAGTTTTACAGCCCCAGCATTTT CASSEVLQPQHF
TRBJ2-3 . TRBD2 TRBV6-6 TGTGCCAGCAGAAGCCTGGCGGGGGGCCCCACAGATACGCAGTATTTT CASRSLAGGPTDTQYF
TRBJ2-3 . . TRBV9 TGTGCCAGCAGCGTAGCAGGATTGCCTAGCACAGATACGCAGTATTTT CASSVAGLPSTDTQYF
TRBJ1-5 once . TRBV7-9 TGTGCCAGCAGCTTAGGAGATCAGCCCCAGCATTTT CASSLGDQPQHF
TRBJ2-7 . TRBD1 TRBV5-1 TGCGCCAGCAGCTTAAGTCCGGGACAGGGGACCTACGAGCAGTACTTC CASSLSPGQGTYEQYF
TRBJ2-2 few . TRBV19 TGTGCCTCCGCCGGACTCGCCGGGGAGCTGTTTTTT CASAGLAGELFF
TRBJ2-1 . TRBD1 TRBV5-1 TGCGCCAGCAGCAGGGCAGGGGGTCCGACCAACTCCTACAATGAGCAGTTCTTC CASSRAGGPTNSYNEQFF
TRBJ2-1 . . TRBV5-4 TGTGCCAGCAGCCATGCGACTAAAAAGAGCTCCTACAATGAGCAGTTCTTC CASSHATKKSSYNEQFF
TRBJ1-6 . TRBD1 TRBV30 TGTGCCTGGAGTGGACCGACAGGGGAGAGATCACCCCTCCACTTT CAWSGPTGERSPLHF
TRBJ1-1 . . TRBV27 TGTGCCAGCAGTTTGTTCGGGGGGAACACTGAAGCTTTCTTT CASSLFGGNTEAFF
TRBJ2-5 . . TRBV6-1 TGTGCCAGCGCAAAAGGGAGGGGGGACGAGACCCAGTACTTC CASAKGRGDETQYF
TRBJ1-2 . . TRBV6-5 TGTGCCAGCAGTCCGACCAGTCCCGGGAACGGCTACACCTTC CASSPTSPGNGYTF
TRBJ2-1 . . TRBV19 TGTGCCAGTAGTATTACCTCCACAGGGCTCAGCTCCTACAATGAGCAGTTCTTC CASSITSTGLSSYNEQFF
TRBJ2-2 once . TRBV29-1 TGCAGCGTTGAAGCAGGGGTGAACACCGGGGAGCTGTTTTTT CSVEAGVNTGELFF
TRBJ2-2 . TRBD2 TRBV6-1 TGTGCCAGCAGTGTGGGGGTGACTAGCGGGTCCGGGGAGCTGTTTTTT CASSVGVTSGSGELFF
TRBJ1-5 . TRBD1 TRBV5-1 TGCGCCAGCAGCTTTGACGGACAGGGCAATCAGCCCCAGCATTTT CASSFDGQGNQPQHF
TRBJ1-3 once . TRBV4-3 TGCGCCAGCAGCCAAGGCGAACAGGGCTCTGGAAACACCATATATTTT CASSQGEQGSGNTIYF
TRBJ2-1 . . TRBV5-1 TGCGCCAGCAGCTTGGTTCCAGGTAACGATGAGCAGTTCTTC CASSLVPGNDEQFF
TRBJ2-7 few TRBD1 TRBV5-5 TGTGCCAGCAGCATCGGGACAGGAGCCTACGAGCAGTACTTC CASSIGTGAYEQYF
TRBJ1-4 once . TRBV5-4 TGTGCCAGCAGCCAAAAAGGGGGTAATGAAAAACTGTTTTTT CASSQKGGNEKLFF
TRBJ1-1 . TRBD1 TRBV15 TGTGCCACCAGCAGACGAGGGACAGGGGAGGAAGCTTTCTTT CATSRRGTGEEAFF
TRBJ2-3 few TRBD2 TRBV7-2 TGTGCCAGCAGCTTAGGGGCGGGGGGCACAGATACGCAGTATTTT CASSLGAGGTDTQYF
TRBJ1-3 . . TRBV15 TGTGCCACCAGCAGTGCTTTGAGATTGAGAAACACCATATATTTT CATSSALRLRNTIYF
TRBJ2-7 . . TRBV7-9 TGTGCCAGCACCCTGGGCAGGGGATCCTACGAGCAGTACTTC CASTLGRGSYEQYF
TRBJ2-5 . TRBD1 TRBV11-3 TGTGCCAGCAGCCCGTTAACAGGGGACCAAGAGACCCAGTACTTC CASSPLTGDQETQYF
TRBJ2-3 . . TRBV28 TGTGCCAGCAGTCCTCTGGGCCATCGGCTGGAGTATTTT CASSPLGHRLEYF
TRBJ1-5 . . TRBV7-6 TGTGCCAGCAGCTCCTATAGCAATCAGCCCCAGCATTTT CASSSYSNQPQHF